This T cell receptor beta chain is from a study of shared clonotypes between healthy human individuals. Study overall: Every donor yielded three CD4 naive, three CD4 memory, two CD8 naive and one CD8 memory plate. Findings and caveats of the study: The four-donor shared clonotypes exceeded non-shared clonotypes in generation probability, with non-shared ones scoring lower.

Turning to this clone: Its matching antigen is unknown.

Adult Caucasians living in Nashville, Tennessee made up all of the donors. The authors split each subset's genomic DNA evenly across several immunoSEQ plates. Here immunoSEQ multiplex PCR was the method, and the copy in TCRdb shows in-frame clones only, minus some. This sample has hundreds of thousands of clones, with around 97% found just once. V was cut by 6 bases and J by 2 bases, with 13 bases left in between. This CDR3 has 14 residues. Germline loops: CDR1 SNHLY, CDR2 FYNNEI. The sequence was obtained from a woman aged 30 to 39 in good health. Sequenced material: naive CD4+ T cells sorted from blood. Subset meaning: CD45RA+ positively selected. V usage is TRBV2 and J usage is TRBJ2-5; D is ambiguous. The CDR3 nucleotides are TGTGCCAGCAGCTTTCTCACAGAGCAAGAGACCCAGTACTTC. Protein: CASSFLTEQETQYF.